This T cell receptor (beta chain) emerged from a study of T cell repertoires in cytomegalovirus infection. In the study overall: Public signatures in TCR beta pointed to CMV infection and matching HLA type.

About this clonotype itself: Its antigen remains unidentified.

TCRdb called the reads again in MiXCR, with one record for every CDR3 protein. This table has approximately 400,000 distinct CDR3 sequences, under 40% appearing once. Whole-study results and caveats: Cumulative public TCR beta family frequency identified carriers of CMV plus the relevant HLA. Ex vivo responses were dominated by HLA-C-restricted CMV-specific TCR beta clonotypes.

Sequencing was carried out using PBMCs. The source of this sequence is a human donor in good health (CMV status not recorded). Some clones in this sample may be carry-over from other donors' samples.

The CDR3, as DNA: TGTGCCAGCAGTCCGGGACGGGCGGGACCCCAGCATTTT. As protein: CASSPGRAGPQHF. The gene calls are TRBV6-2 or TRBV6-3 and TRBJ1-5, with D tentatively TRBD1 (5 bases). Germline lookup yields CDR1 MNHEY and CDR2 SVGEGT. The CDR3 loop spans 13 amino acids. The V end was cut by 5 bases, the J end by 10 bases, with 15 bases between.